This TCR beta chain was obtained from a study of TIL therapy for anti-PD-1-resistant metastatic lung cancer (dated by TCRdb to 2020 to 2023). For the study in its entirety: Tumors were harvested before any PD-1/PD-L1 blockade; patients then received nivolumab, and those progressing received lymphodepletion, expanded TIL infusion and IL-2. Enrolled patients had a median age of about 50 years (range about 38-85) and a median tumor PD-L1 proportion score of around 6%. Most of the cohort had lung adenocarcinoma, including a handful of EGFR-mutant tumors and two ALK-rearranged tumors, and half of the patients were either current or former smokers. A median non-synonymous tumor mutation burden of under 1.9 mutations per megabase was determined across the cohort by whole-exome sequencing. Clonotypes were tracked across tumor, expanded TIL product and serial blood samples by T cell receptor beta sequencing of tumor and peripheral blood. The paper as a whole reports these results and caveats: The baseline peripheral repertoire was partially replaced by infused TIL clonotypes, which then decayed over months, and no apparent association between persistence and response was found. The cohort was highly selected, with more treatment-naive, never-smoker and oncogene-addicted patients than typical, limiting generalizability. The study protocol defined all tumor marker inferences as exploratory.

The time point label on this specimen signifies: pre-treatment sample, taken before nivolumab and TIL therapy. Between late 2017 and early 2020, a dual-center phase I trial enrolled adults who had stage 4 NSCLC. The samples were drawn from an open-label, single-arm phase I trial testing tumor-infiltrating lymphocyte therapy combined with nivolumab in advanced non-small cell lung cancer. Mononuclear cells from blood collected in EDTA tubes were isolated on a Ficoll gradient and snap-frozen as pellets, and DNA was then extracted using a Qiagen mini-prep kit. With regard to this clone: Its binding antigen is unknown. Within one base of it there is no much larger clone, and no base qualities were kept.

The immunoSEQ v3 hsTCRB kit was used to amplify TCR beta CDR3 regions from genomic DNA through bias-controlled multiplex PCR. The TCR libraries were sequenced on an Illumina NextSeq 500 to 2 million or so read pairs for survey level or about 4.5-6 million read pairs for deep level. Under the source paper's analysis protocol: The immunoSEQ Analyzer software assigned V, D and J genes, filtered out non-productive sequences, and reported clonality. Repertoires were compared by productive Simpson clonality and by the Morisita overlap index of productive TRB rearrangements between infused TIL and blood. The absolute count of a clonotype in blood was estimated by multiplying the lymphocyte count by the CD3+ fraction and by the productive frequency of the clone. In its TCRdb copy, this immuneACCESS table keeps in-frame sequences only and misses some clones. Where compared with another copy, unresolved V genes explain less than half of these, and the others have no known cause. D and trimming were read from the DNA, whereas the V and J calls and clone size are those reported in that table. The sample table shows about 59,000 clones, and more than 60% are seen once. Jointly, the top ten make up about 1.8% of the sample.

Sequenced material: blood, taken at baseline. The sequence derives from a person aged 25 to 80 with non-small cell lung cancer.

In nucleotides, the sequence is TGCGCCAGCAGCCAAGAGCCCGCTTCTAACTATGGCTACACCTTC. Its product reads: CASSQEPASNYGYTF. The chain employs TRBV4-3 and TRBJ1-2; the D gene remains uncertain. Cut back by 0 bases and 0 bases, the V and J ends lie 8 bases apart. In the germline V gene, CDR1 corresponds to LGHNA and CDR2 to YSLEER. The CDR3 measures 15 amino acids from cysteine to phenylalanine. Only the CDR3 region is kept as DNA, spanning 45 bases read in frame from base 1.